Following are 19 T cell receptor beta chains from one sample sequenced in a study of T-cell reconstitution after alpha-beta-depleted transplantation in children. A TCRbeta library incorporating unique molecular identifiers was prepared. TCRdb independently ran MiXCR on the PCR reads; one entry per CDR3 protein. The sample lists around 130,000 distinct CDR3 sequences, roughly 9% seen once, with more than 20% in the top ten. The starting material was PBMCs, mostly from graft donor cells, obtained 180 days after TCRalphabeta/CD19-depleted stem cell transplant. The origin of the receptors is a girl under two years old who had a stem cell transplant for combined immunodeficiency, so the T cells may come from the graft donor.

The chain links TRBV5-6 to TRBJ2-1, with D possibly TRBD1 on 6 matching bases. Germline V CDR1 and CDR2: SGHDT, YYEEEE. V was clipped by 4 bases and J by 0 bases, with 14 bases between them. CDR3 length: 16 amino acids. The CDR3 DNA follows: TGTGCCAGCAGCCGTGGGACATTTAACTCCTACAATGAGCAGTTCTTC. Encoded protein: CASSRGTFNSYNEQFF.

This sequence joins TRBV7-8 and TRBJ1-5; D is ambiguous. Germline CDR1 SGHVS, CDR2 FQNEAQ. Trimming stripped 2 bases from V and 0 bases from J, with 11 bases between. CDR3 length: 16 residues. The CDR3 bases are TGTGCCAGCAGCTTACTGGCCGGTTATAGCAATCAGCCCCAGCATTTT. Protein product: CASSLLAGYSNQPQHF. The whole variable domain, filled in from reference TRBV7-8 and TRBJ1-5, reads GAGVSQSPRYKVAKRGQDVALRCDPISGHVSLFWYQQALGQGPEFLTYFQNEAQLDKSGLPSDRFFAERPEGSVSTLKIQRTQQEDSAVYLCASSLLAGYSNQPQHFGDGTRLSIL.

J is TRBJ2-1 and V is TRBV10-2, with 11 positions matching TRBD2. Germline CDR1 is WSHSY and CDR2 is SAAADI. Losses at the gene ends were 0 bases for V and 3 bases for J; bases not matched to a gene: 1. This CDR3 is 16 amino acids long. CDR3 DNA sequence: TGCGCCAGCAGTGAGTCGCTAGCGGGAGGCTACAATGAGCAGTTCTTC. Its protein is CASSESLAGGYNEQFF.

This clonotype was detected a few times. The chain uses TRBV9 and TRBJ2-1; D is perhaps TRBD1 (7 bases). The CDR3 contains 15 residues. Germline V CDR1 and CDR2: SGDLS, YYNGEE. V lost 1 base to trimming and J lost 8 bases, with 16 bases between them. As DNA, the CDR3 is TGTGCCAGCAGCGTATTCAGGGGGGCCTCGGATGAGCAGTTCTTC. As protein: CASSVFRGASDEQFF.

The chain employs TRBV5-1 and TRBJ1-2, with D hard to call. Trimming pared 4 bases from V and 2 bases from J, leaving 12 bases between. Germline CDR1 is SGHRS and CDR2 is YFSETQ. The CDR3 loop spans 14 amino acids. The chain's CDR3 is CASSVGRGNYGYTF. The CDR3 nucleotides are TGCGCCAGCAGCGTCGGGAGAGGAAACTATGGCTACACCTTC.

Many counts were recorded for this clonotype. CDR3 amino acids: CASSFPTSSYNEQFF. CDR3 DNA sequence: TGCGCCAGCAGCTTCCCGACTAGCTCCTACAATGAGCAGTTCTTC. This sequence joins TRBV5-1 and TRBJ2-1, with a weak D call TRBD2 (6 bases). Trimming stripped 2 bases from V and 0 bases from J, with 9 bases between. Germline CDR1 reads SGHRS; CDR2 reads YFSETQ. This CDR3 contains 15 residues.

The chain links TRBV7-8 to TRBJ2-5, with D possibly matching TRBD1 (5 bases). Looked up from germline, CDR1 is SGHVS and CDR2 is FQNEAQ. With 5 bases removed from V and 7 bases from J, the gap between germline ends came to 17 bases. The CDR3 sequence is 14 residues long. The CDR3 region has the DNA TGTGCCAGCAGCCCCAGGAGTGGCCAGGGGACCCAGTACTTC. Protein: CASSPRSGQGTQYF.

V and J are TRBV12-3 or TRBV12-4 and TRBJ1-1, with D hard to call. This CDR3 has 13 residues. Trimming cost V 5 bases and J 5 bases, with 12 bases left between them. In nucleotides, the CDR3 is TGTGCCAGCAGTCCCTTCTTTGCTACTGAAGCTTTCTTT. This codes for CASSPFFATEAFF.

This clonotype was picked up a small number of times. For the CDR3, the DNA is TGCGCCAGCAGGACTAGCGGGAGGGATAATGAGCAGTTCTTC. Protein sequence: CASRTSGRDNEQFF. The chain carries TRBV5-1 and TRBJ2-1, with 14 positions matching TRBD2. Germline V gene lookup returns CDR1 SGHRS and CDR2 YFSETQ. The CDR3 totals 14 residues. With V trimmed by 5 bases and J by 7 bases, 2 bases remained unmatched.

This clonotype showed up just a few times. V and J are TRBV5-6 and TRBJ1-1; D may be TRBD1 (6 bases). The CDR3 runs 15 residues. V was pared by 0 bases and J by 9 bases, with 18 bases between. Germline assignment: CDR1 SGHDT and CDR2 YYEEEE. The CDR3 protein is CASSLVRGPNFKAFF. The CDR3, as DNA: TGTGCCAGCAGCTTGGTCAGGGGACCCAATTTCAAAGCTTTCTTT. The whole variable domain, remainder taken from reference TRBV5-6 and TRBJ1-1, is DAGVTQSPTHLIKTRGQQVTLRCSPKSGHDTVSWYQQALGQGPQFIFQYYEEEERQRGNFPDRFSGHQFPNYSSELNVNALLLGDSALYLCASSLVRGPNFKAFFGQGTRLTVV.

This clonotype turned up a few times. V gene TRBV4-3 combines with J gene TRBJ1-1; D not resolved. This CDR3 has 13 amino acids. V dropped 2 bases and J dropped 2 bases, with 6 bases sitting between them. Germline CDR1 and CDR2: LGHNA and YSLEER. CDR3 residues: CASSQSRNTEAFF. The CDR3 coding sequence is TGCGCCAGCAGCCAATCACGCAACACTGAAGCTTTCTTT.

This chain links TRBV7-3 with TRBJ2-1; possibly TRBD2 for D (6 bases). V dropped 2 bases and J dropped 6 bases, with 11 bases sitting between them. Germline V gene data show CDR1 as SGHTA and CDR2 as FQGTGA. The CDR3 runs to 14 residues. CDR3 nucleotides: TGTGCCAGCAGCTTATCAGCCGGGAGCAATGAGCAGTTCTTC. Amino acids: CASSLSAGSNEQFF.

J is TRBJ2-1 and V is TRBV6-2 or TRBV6-3, with TRBD2 as a possible D gene (5 bases). Trimming took off 8 bases at V and 9 bases at J, with 17 bases between the two ends. The CDR3 loop spans 13 amino acids. The V gene's germline CDR1 is MNHEY and CDR2 SVGEGT. The CDR3 DNA reads TGTGCCAGCCTACCCGAGGGTTACGGTGAGCAGTTCTTC. This sequence encodes CASLPEGYGEQFF.

This clonotype was counted only a few times. The chain employs TRBV20-1 and TRBJ2-3; 12 bases map to TRBD2. The V gene's germline CDR1 is DFQATT and CDR2 SNEGSKA (reference sequence). The CDR3 is 14 amino acids. The J segment lost 5 bases and the V segment lost 5 bases, leaving 5 bases of the junction unmatched. The CDR3 nucleotides are TGCAGTGCTGCACTAGCGGGAGGTGGAGATACGCAGTATTTT. It codes for CSAALAGGGDTQYF.

The V gene is TRBV18, the J gene TRBJ2-1; D is undetermined. The CDR3 spans 12 residues. CDR1 and CDR2 from the germline V gene are KGHSH and LQKENI. The V end was cut by 6 bases, the J end by 9 bases, with 12 bases between. The CDR3 loop reads CASSPGGFEQFF. CDR3 bases: TGTGCCAGCTCCCCCGGTGGGTTTGAGCAGTTCTTC. The full variable domain, with the rest looked up from reference TRBV18 and TRBJ2-1, is NAGVMQNPRHLVRRRGQEARLRCSPMKGHSHVYWYRQLPEEGLKFMVYLQKENIIDESGMPKERFSAEFPKEGPSILRIQQVVRGDSAAYFCASSPGGFEQFFGPGTRLTVL.

The sample holds a few counts of this clonotype. CDR3 DNA: TGCGCCAGCAGCAAGACACTCGGGACAGCCAATGAGCAGTTCTTC. Translating gives CASSKTLGTANEQFF. The chain links TRBV5-1 to TRBJ2-1; 7 bases match TRBD1. Germline V CDR1 and CDR2: SGHRS, YFSETQ. J lost 6 bases, V lost 4 bases, and 10 bases had no gene match. CDR3 length equals 15 residues.

The gene calls are TRBV7-2 and TRBJ1-5; D is perhaps TRBD1 (5 bases). V was trimmed by 5 bases and J by 6 bases, leaving 17 bases between them. This CDR3 contains 15 residues. Per the germline V gene, CDR1 is SGHTA and CDR2 is FQGNSA. CDR3 DNA: TGTGCCAGCAGCCTAGACGGGGGATTACGTCAGCCCCAGCATTTT. Protein: CASSLDGGLRQPQHF.

This chain links TRBV12-3 or TRBV12-4 with TRBJ1-5; TRBD1 matches 7 bases. This CDR3 spans 15 amino acids. V lost 5 bases, J lost 3 bases, and 7 bases stayed unmatched. The CDR3 DNA sequence: TGTGCCAGCAGTCCCGACAGGGTCGTCAATCAGCCCCAGCATTTT. Translating it yields CASSPDRVVNQPQHF.

This clonotype was counted only a few times. The J gene is TRBJ1-6, the V gene TRBV20-1; TRBD1 aligns across 7 bases. CDR1 and CDR2 (germline): DFQATT, SNEGSKA (reference sequence). CDR3 size: 20 residues. V shed 6 bases, J shed 0 bases, and the junction held 20 bases outside the gene matches. This CDR3 reads CSAQNPQGDVRGSYNSPLHF. CDR3 nucleotides: TGCAGTGCCCAAAACCCCCAGGGGGATGTACGTGGCTCCTATAATTCACCCCTCCACTTT.